This T cell receptor beta chain was identified in a study of identical twins. TCRdb passed the 5' RACE reads through MiXCR, listing each CDR3 protein once. Among around 480,000 distinct CDR3 sequences listed, 14% were seen once. Study-level results: A cross-sectional statistical analysis, not follow-up of the same donors, supported the conclusions. The study found that models underestimated out-of-frame TCR alpha sharing in monozygotic twins. Cord blood beta clonotypes that were abundant carried fewer insertions, and memory repertoires showed no such trend.

Germline values: CDR1 SGHTA, CDR2 FQGNSA. The CDR3 has 15 amino acids. Trimming pared 2 bases from V and 9 bases from J, leaving 20 bases between. This clonotype was counted ten times or more. Its antigen remains unidentified. The same specimen was also included in a second study, on yellow fever vaccine responses in identical twins.

This TCR was recovered from a woman aged 18-29 years in good health. The rearrangement links TRBV7-2 to TRBJ2-7; D is ambiguous. Sequencing used CD4+ T cells sorted from blood. The CDR3 is CASSLHITDGVGQYF. The CDR3 region has the DNA TGTGCCAGCAGCTTACATATTACAGACGGCGTCGGGCAGTACTTC.